This TCR beta chain was profiled in a study of OX40 agonist ivuxolimab in advanced cancers. With regard to this clone: Additional DNA sequences in this sample encode the identical CDR3.

V lost 5 bases, J lost 1 base, and 3 bases lay in between. CDR1 SGHVS and CDR2 FQNEAQ come from the germline V gene. The CDR3 is 11 residues long. Clones were read by immunoSEQ multiplex PCR, and TCRdb kept only the in-frame ones, dropping some. The profile covers around 46,000 clones, with 82% appearing a single time and 1.5% to 2% taken by the ten largest. This TCR was recovered from an adult with an advanced solid tumor such as melanoma, head and neck, liver or kidney cancer. Here the sequenced sample was CD4+ or CD8+ T cells sorted from blood, taken in a trial of the OX40 agonist ivuxolimab. This chain joins TRBV7-8 and TRBJ2-7, with D unresolved. The CDR3 coding sequence is TGTGCCAGCAGCCTATCCTACGAGCAGTACTTC. Its translation: CASSLSYEQYF. The variable domain in full, completed from reference TRBV7-8 and TRBJ2-7, reads GAGVSQSPRYKVAKRGQDVALRCDPISGHVSLFWYQQALGQGPEFLTYFQNEAQLDKSGLPSDRFFAERPEGSVSTLKIQRTQQEDSAVYLCASSLSYEQYFGPGTRLTVT.